This T cell receptor (beta chain) comes out of a study of CXCR3-negative and CXCR3-positive naive CD8 T cells (dated by TCRdb to the late 2010s). Turning to the overall study: In total, approximately 130 million TRB reads were obtained, corresponding to roughly 1.5 +/- 0.3 million reads per library. The diversity and physicochemical repertoire analyses included under 12 donors pooled from two independent experiments. The TRBV-TRBJ cluster analysis covered naive subsets from a handful of donors and memory cells from 3 donors.

On this clonotype: Its specific antigen is unknown.

Instrument used: NextSeq 550. The Human TCR Profiling Kit (MiLaboratory) was used to make UMI-labeled 5' RACE TRB cDNA libraries. cDNA synthesis used the entire amount of extracted RNA, and PCR amplification then used the entire amount of cDNA produced. Libraries were prepared in parallel with an identical number of PCR cycles. The paper's data handling went like this. With a requirement of at least two reads per UMI, MIGEC and MiXCR extracted about 50,000 +/- 10,000 unique UMI-labeled TRB cDNA molecules per library. Each library averaged about 38,000 +/- 11,000 functional in-frame TRB CDR3 nucleotide clonotypes without stop codons. After downsampling to 5000 UMI-labeled TRB molecules per sample, diversity metrics, including normalized Shannon-Wiener and Chao1, were computed in VDJtools. For the central five CDR3 residues, VDJtools calculated physicochemical properties weighted by clonotype size, namely interaction energy, strength, volume and Kidera factor 4. Once TCRdb had reprocessed the reads, it stored one entry per CDR3 protein sequence and supplied no DNA. TCRdb's processing, not the study's, gives the V and J calls here. This specimen's table enumerates 150,000 to 180,000 distinct CDR3 sequences. The ten top clones hold under 0.5% of the sample.

For each CD8+ T cell subset, flow sorting was done in triplicate, and roughly 330,000 cells per subset went directly into RLT lysis buffer. Naive CD8+ T cells were defined stringently as CD45RO-CCR7+CD27+CD95- to exclude memory contaminants. Peripheral blood mononuclear cells were isolated from buffy coats using standard density gradient centrifugation. Naive CXCR3-negative and CXCR3-positive CD8+ T cells were flow-sorted on a FACSAria III. An RNeasy Mini Kit was used to extract total RNA from the sorted cells. CDR1 and CDR2, looked up from the germline V gene, are SGHTA and FQGNSA. From cysteine to phenylalanine, the CDR3 is 12 amino acids long. DNA was not recorded. Study-wide findings and limitations: Freshly isolated PBMCs were used for most assays because CXCR3 expression went down partially after cryopreservation. Compared with CXCR3-negative naive cells, CXCR3-positive naive cells had TRB CDR3s with higher hydrophobicity (lower Kidera factor 4), lower energy, and higher strength and volume indices. Similar TRBV-TRBJ usage was shown by naive CXCR3-negative and CXCR3-positive cells from the same donor, whereas distinct patterns were shown by memory cells. Repertoire diversity was comparably high in both naive subsets but much lower in memory CD8+ T cells. Surface CD5, linked to self-reactivity in mice, was comparable between naive subsets; TCR interaction strength was therefore also inferred from TRB CDR3 physicochemical properties.

The source of this sequence is a human donor in good health. Some clones in this sample may be carry-over from other donors' samples. The chain employs TRBV7-2 and TRBJ2-3; the D call from TCRdb, TRBD1, cannot be confirmed without DNA. Sequencing was done on a sample of naive CXCR3+ CD8+ T cells from blood. The sample's cell subset or site label, decoded: CD45RO-CCR7+CD27+CD95- naive CD8+ T cells expressing CXCR3 (TNR3+). The CDR3 protein: CASSSPSDTQYF.